A single sample is the source of the 10 T cell receptor beta chains below, sequenced in a study of radiotherapy plus CTLA-4 blockade in lung cancer. The protocol was immunoSEQ multiplex PCR, while the TCRdb copy is restricted to in-frame clones and leaves out a portion. Of roughly 77,000 clones listed, approximately 73% are singletons. The sequencing used peripheral blood, collected from a patient treated with radiotherapy plus ipilimumab. These receptors were taken from a human donor with non-small cell lung cancer whose response to radiotherapy plus ipilimumab could not be evaluated.

The chain combines TRBV28 with TRBJ1-2, with TRBD1 as a possible D gene (6 bases). The CDR3 has 15 residues. V was pared by 6 bases and J by 4 bases, with 18 bases between. CDR1 MDHEN and CDR2 SYDVKM come from the germline V gene. The CDR3 DNA follows: TGTGCCAGCAGCTATCCAACAGGGACGGGCTATGGCTACACCTTC. This translates into CASSYPTGTGYGYTF.

The V call is TRBV27, the J call TRBJ1-1, with 9 bases that match TRBD1. The CDR3 runs to 15 residues. Germline V lookup: CDR1 MNHEY, CDR2 SMNVEV (reference sequence). The V gene end was trimmed by 5 bases and the J gene end by 0 bases; junction bases not matched to a gene: 4. In nucleotides, the CDR3 is TGTGCCAGCAGTACCCGGACAGGGGTGAACACTGAAGCTTTCTTT. Residues: CASSTRTGVNTEAFF.

In nucleotides, the CDR3 is TGTGCCAGCAGCTTGGGGGCGGGTAGTTTTCGGTACGAGCAGTACTTC. Translation gives CASSLGAGSFRYEQYF. The rearrangement links TRBV5-4 to TRBJ2-7; tentatively, D is TRBD2 (5 bases). Germline-derived CDR1 and CDR2 are SGHNT and YYREEE (reference sequence). V shed 0 bases and J shed 4 bases, with 17 bases lying between them. The CDR3 spans 16 residues.

This chain connects TRBV7-6 to TRBJ2-7, with 8 bases aligning to TRBD1. Germline trimming cut 3 bases from V and 0 bases from J; bases unmatched to any gene: 1. The CDR3 totals 14 residues. Germline values: CDR1 SGHVS, CDR2 FNYEAQ. DNA for the CDR3: TGTGCCAGCAGCTTGGACAGGGACTCCTACGAGCAGTACTTC. It translates to CASSLDRDSYEQYF.

The J gene is TRBJ2-7, the V gene TRBV2; 11 nucleotides agree with TRBD2. Looked up from germline, CDR1 is SNHLY and CDR2 is FYNNEI. V lost 7 bases, J lost 2 bases, and 7 bases stayed unmatched. This CDR3 is 15 amino acids long. The CDR3 here is CASKMTSGTPYEQYF. Written as DNA, the CDR3 is TGTGCCAGCAAGATGACTAGCGGGACGCCCTACGAGCAGTACTTC.

The V and J genes are TRBV27 and TRBJ1-5; D is unclear. CDR1 and CDR2 from the germline V gene are MNHEY and SMNVEV (reference sequence). CDR3 length: 12 residues. V lost 9 bases and J lost 3, with 9 bases in between. CDR3 region: CASPLFNQPQHF. The CDR3 DNA reads TGTGCCAGTCCTCTTTTCAATCAGCCCCAGCATTTT.

The chain joins TRBV7-2 to TRBJ1-2; 8 bases map to TRBD1. CDR3 size: 13 residues. Germline V gives CDR1 SGHTA, CDR2 FQGNSA. The trim removed 5 bases at V and 4 bases at J, leaving 3 bases unmatched. The CDR3 spells CASSPGTGYGYTF. CDR3 nucleotide sequence: TGTGCCAGCAGCCCAGGGACAGGCTATGGCTACACCTTC.

The chain links TRBV5-5 to TRBJ2-7; 9 positions agree with TRBD1. The germline gives CDR1 SGHKS, CDR2 YYEKEE (reference sequence). The CDR3 is 12 amino acids. J lost 7 bases, V lost 6 bases, and 5 bases had no gene match. The CDR3 region is CASTRTGDEQYF. Here the CDR3 DNA reads TGTGCCAGCACCAGGACAGGGGATGAGCAGTACTTC.

This chain joins TRBV7-3 and TRBJ1-2; weak D call: TRBD1 (5 bases). The CDR3 contains 15 residues. Looked up from germline, CDR1 is SGHTA and CDR2 is FQGTGA. V was cut by 4 bases and J by 0 bases, with 12 bases left in between. This chain's CDR3 is CASSYDGGANYGYTF. For the CDR3, the DNA is TGTGCCAGCAGCTACGACGGGGGGGCTAACTATGGCTACACCTTC.

The chain links TRBV7-8 to TRBJ1-5; 7 bases match TRBD1. CDR1 SGHVS and CDR2 FQNEAQ come from the germline V gene. V dropped 5 bases and J dropped 3; count of bases not matched to a gene: 4. The CDR3 runs 14 residues. The CDR3 bases are TGTGCCAGCAGCCCGGACAGGTCCAATCAGCCCCAGCATTTT. Translation: CASSPDRSNQPQHF. Complete variable domain (other parts from reference TRBV7-8 and TRBJ1-5): GAGVSQSPRYKVAKRGQDVALRCDPISGHVSLFWYQQALGQGPEFLTYFQNEAQLDKSGLPSDRFFAERPEGSVSTLKIQRTQQEDSAVYLCASSPDRSNQPQHFGDGTRLSIL.